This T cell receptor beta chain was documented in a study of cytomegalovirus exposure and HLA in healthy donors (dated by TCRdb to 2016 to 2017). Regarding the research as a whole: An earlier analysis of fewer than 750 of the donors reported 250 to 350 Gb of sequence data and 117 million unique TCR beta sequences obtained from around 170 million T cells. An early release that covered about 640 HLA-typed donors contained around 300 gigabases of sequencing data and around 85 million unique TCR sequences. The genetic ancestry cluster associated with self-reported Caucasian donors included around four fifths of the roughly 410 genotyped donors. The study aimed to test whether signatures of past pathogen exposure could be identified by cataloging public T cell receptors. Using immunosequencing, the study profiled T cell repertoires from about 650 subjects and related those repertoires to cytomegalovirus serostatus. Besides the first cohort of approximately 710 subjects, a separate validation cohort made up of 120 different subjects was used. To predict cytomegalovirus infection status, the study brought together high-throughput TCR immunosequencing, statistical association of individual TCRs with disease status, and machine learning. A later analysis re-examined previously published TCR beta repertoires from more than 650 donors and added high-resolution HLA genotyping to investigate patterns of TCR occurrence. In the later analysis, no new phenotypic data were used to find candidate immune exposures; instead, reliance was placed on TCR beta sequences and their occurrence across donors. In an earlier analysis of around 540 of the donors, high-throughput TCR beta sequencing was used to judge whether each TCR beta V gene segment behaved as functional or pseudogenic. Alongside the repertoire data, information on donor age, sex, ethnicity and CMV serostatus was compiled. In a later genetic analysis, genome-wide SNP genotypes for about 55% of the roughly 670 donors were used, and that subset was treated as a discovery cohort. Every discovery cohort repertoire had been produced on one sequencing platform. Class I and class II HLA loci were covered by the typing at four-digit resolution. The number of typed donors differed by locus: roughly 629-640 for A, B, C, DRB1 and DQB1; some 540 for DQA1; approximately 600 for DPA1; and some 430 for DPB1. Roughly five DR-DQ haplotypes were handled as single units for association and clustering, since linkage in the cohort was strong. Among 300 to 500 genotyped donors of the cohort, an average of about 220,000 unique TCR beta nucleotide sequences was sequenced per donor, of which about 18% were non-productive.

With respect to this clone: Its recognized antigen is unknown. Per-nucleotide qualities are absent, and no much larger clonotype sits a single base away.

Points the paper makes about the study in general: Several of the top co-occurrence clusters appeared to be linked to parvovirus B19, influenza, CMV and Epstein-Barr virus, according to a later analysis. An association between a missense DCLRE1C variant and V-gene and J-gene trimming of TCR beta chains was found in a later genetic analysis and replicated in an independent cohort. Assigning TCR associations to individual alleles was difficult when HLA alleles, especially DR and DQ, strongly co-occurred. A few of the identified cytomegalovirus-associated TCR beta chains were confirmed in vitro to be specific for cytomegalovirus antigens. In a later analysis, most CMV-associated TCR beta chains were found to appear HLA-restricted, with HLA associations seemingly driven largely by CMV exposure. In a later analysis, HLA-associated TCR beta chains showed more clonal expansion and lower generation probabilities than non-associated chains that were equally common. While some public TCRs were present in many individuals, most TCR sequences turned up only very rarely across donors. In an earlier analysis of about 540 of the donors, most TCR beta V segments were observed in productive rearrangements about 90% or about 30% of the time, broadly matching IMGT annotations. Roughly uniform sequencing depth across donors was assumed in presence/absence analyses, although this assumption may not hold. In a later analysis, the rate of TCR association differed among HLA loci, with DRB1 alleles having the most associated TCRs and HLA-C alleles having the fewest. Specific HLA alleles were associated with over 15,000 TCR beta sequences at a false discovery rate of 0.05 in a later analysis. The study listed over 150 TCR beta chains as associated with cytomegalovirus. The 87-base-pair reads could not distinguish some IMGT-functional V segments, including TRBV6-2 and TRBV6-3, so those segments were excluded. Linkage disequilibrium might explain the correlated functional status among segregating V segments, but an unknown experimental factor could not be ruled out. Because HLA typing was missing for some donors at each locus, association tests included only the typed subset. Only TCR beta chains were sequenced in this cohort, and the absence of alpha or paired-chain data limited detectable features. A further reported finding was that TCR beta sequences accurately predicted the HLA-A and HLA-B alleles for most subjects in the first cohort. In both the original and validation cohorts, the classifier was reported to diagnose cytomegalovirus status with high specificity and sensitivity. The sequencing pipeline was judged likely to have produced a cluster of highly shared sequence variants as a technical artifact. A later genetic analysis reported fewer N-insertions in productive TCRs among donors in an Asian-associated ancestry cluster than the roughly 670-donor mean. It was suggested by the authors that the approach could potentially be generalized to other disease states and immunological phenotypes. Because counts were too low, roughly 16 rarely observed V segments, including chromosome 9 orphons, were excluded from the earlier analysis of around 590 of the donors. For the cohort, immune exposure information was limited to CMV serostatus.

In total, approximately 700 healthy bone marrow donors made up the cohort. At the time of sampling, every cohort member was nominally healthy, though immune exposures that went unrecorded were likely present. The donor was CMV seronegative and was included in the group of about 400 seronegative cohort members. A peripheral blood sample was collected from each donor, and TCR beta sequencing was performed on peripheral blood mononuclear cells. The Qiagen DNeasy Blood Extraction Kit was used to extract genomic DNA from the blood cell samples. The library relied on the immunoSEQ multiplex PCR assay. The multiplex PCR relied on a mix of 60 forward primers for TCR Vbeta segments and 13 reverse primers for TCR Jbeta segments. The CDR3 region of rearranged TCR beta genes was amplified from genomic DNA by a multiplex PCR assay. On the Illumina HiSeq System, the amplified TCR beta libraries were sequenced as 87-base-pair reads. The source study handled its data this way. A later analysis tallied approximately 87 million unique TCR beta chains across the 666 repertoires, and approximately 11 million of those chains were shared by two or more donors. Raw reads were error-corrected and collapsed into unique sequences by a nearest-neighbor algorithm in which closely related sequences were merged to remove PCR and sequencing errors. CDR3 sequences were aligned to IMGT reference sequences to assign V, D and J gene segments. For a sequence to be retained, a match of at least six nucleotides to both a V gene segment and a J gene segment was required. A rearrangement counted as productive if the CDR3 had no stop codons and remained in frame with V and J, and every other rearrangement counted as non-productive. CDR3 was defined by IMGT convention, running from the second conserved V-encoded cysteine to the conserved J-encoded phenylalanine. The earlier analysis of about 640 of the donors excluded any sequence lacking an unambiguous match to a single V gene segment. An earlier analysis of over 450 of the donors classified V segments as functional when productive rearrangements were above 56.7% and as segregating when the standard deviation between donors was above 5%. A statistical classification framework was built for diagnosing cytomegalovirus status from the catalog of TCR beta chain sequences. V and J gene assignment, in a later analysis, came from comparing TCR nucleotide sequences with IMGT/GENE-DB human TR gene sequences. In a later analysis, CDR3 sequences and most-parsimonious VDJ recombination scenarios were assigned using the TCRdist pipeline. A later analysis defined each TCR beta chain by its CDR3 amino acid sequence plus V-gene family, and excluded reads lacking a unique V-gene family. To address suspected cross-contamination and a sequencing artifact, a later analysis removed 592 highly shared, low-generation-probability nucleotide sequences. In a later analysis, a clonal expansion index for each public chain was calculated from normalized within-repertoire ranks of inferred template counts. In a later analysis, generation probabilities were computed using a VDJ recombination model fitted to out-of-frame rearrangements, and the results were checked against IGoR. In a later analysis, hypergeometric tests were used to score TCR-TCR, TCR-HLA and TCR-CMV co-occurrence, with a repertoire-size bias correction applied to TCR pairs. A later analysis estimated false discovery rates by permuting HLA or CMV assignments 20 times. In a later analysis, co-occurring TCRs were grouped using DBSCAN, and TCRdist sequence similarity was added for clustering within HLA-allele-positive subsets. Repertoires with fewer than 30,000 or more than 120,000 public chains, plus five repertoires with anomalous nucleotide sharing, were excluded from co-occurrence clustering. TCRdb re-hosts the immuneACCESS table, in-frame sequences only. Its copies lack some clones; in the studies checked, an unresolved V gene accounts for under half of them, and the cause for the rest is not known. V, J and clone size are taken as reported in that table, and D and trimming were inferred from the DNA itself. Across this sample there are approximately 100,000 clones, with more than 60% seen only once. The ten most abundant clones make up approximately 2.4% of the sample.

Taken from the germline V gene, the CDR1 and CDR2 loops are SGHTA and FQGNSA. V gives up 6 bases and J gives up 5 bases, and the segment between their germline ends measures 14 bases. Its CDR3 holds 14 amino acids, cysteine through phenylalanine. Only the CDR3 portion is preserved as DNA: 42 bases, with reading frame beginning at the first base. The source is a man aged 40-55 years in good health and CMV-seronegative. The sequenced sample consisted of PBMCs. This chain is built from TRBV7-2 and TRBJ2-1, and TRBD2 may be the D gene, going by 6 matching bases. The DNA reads TGTGCCAGCAGGCGCGGGGTAGGACACAATGAGCAGTTCTTC. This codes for CASRRGVGHNEQFF.